This T cell receptor (beta chain) was documented in a study of cytomegalovirus exposure and HLA in healthy donors. Study observations and caveats: HLA alleles were associated with 16,951 TCR beta sequences in a later analysis at 0.05 false discovery rate.

PCR amplification relied on 60 Vbeta primers (plus 13 Jbeta primers). Measured with immunoSEQ multiplex PCR; TCRdb has only the in-frame clones, and not every one. The sample holds 190,000 or so clones, 75% to 90% seen once. As concerns this clone: What it recognizes is unknown.

The sequencing input was PBMCs. This clonotype was sampled from a boy between 10 and 17 years old in good health and CMV-seronegative.

Written as DNA, the CDR3 is TGTGCCAGTAGTATGGTGGCAGGCTACGAGCAGTACTTC. Translated: CASSMVAGYEQYF. V is TRBV19 and J is TRBJ2-7; D gene ambiguous. CDR1 is LNHDA and CDR2 is SQIVND in the germline V gene (reference sequence). The ends were cut back, 3 bases at V and 3 bases at J, with 9 bases in the middle. This CDR3 has 13 residues.